This T cell receptor (beta chain) was profiled in a study of beta chain features in type 1 diabetes (dated 2018 in TCRdb). About the full investigation: Patients and healthy donors did not differ in mean age, gender distribution, total cell number or subset yield. A total of under 120,000,000 sorted cells were examined across all samples, and RNA yield correlated strongly with the number of cells per subset. In the study, TCRB repertoires of sorted circulating CD4+ T cell subsets from recently diagnosed type 1 diabetes patients were compared with those of matched healthy donors. Regulatory and stem cell-like memory subsets were obtained from only 8 patients and about eight healthy donors, while naive and central memory subsets were obtained from all 30 or so donors. Summary of the overall study and its limitations: Sequencing cDNA rather than genomic DNA could over-represent highly expressing activated cells, although activation and CD3 levels did not differ between groups. Because the HLA sub-analyses included only small numbers of individuals, any influence of HLA type on TCRB rearrangement was left unresolved. Type 1 diabetes patients showed a moderate but significant shortening of TCRB CDR3 length in all four CD4+ subsets. The naive, central memory and regulatory TCRB repertoires appeared to resemble one another more closely among patients than among healthy donors. At VDJ recombination sites, type 1 diabetes patients had fewer insertions and more deleted nucleotides, which implies abnormalities in thymic rearrangement. Shorter templates might have been favored by PCR, but patient and control samples were amplified and corrected together, so both groups would have been affected equally by any skew.

This clone was observed a handful of times. Its antigen remains undetermined. No base quality values were provided; no much bigger clone lies one nucleotide off. The V and J ends are trimmed by 1 base and 12 bases, leaving 7 bases between them. The CDR3 runs 11 residues from the cysteine to the phenylalanine. The only DNA kept is the CDR3, 33 bases in frame from the first base. The CDR1 and CDR2 encoded by the germline V gene are MDHEN and SYDVKM. Each donor gave one peripheral blood draw, averaging roughly 120 mL, which was collected into heparinised tubes. A BD FACSAria II and a panel including CD45RO, CCR7, CD25, CD127, CD95 and CD27 were used to sort naive, central memory, regulatory and stem cell-like memory CD4+ T cells. All sorted populations exceeded 95% purity. PBMCs were isolated immediately by Lymphoprep density gradient centrifugation and stained directly without culture. To minimize batch effects, samples were stained and sorted in pairs, one healthy donor with one patient per experiment.

All of the isolated RNA was reverse transcribed with the High Capacity cDNA Reverse Transcription Kit, so expressed TCRB transcripts were sequenced. Deep immunoSEQ sequencing was applied to naive, central memory and regulatory T cell samples, giving an average of about 3.6 million total reads per sample. Sorted cells were lysed in RLT buffer and RNA was extracted with DNase-treated RNeasy Micro or Mini kits, depending on cell number. Each cell subset was processed on its own to prevent cross-contamination, while patient and healthy donor samples were processed together. The immunoSEQ multiplex PCR was used to amplify TCRB sequences from cDNA, generating 87-bp fragments that spanned the CDR3 region. Sequencing of the amplicons was done on the Illumina HiSeq platform. The source study handled its data this way. Synthetic template baselines were used to correct PCR bias computationally, reads within Hamming distance 2 were collapsed together, and singletons that could not be merged were discarded. Reads were aligned against IMGT to assign V, D and J genes, CDR3 length and insertions or deletions at six rearrangement sites. Clonotype counts were normalized to sorted cell number within each subset before computing true diversity and Gini coefficients with the tcR R package. The overlap coefficient, calculated on TCRB nucleotide sequences, was used to quantify repertoire sharing. Out-of-frame TCRB sequences from naive cells were analyzed as a proxy for the pre-selection repertoire. Not all clones reach the TCRdb copy of this immuneACCESS table, which keeps in-frame sequences only. Checked studies attribute under half of the gap to unresolved V genes and leave the rest unexplained. The V and J calls and clone size come from that table; D and trimming were worked out from the DNA. This sample holds 250,000 to 350,000 clones; 8% to 13% were observed only once. The top ten clones comprise 0.015% of the sample.

Rearrangement joined TRBV28 to TRBJ1-5; there is no confident call for the D gene. The sequencing sample was made of naive CD4+ T cells from blood. Sample cell subset or site, as interpreted from the label and publication: true naive CD4+ T cells. The source is a woman aged 25-40 years in good health. The DNA sequence follows: TGTGCCAGCAGTTTATCCCATAGCCAGCATTTT. It codes for CASSLSHSQHF.